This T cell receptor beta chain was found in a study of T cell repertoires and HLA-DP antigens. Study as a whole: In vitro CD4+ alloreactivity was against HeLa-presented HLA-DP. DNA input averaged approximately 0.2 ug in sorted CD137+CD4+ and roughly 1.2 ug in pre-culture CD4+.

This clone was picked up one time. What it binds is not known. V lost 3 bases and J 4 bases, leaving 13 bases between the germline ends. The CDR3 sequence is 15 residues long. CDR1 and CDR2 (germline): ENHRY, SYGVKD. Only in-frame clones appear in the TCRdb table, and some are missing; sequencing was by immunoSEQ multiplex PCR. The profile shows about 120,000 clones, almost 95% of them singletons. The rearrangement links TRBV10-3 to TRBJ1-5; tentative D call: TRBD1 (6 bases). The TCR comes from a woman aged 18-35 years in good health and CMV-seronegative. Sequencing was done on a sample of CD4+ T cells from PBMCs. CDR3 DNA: TGTGCCATCAGTGAAGGGACATCCCCAAATCAGCCCCAGCATTTT. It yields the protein CAISEGTSPNQPQHF.